Listed below are T cell receptor beta chains from one sample, sequenced in a study of cytomegalovirus exposure and HLA in healthy donors. Assay: immunoSEQ multiplex PCR; the TCRdb copy retains only in-frame clones and omits some. The sample holds about 82,000 clones, roughly 96% seen once. Sequenced: PBMCs. The receptors were sampled from a woman aged 18-30 years in good health and CMV-seronegative. CDR3s include the opening cysteine and the closing phenylalanine or tryptophan. The D gene is left open where the match is weak. Some rows have no size entry. The others give once, few or many, or a class for an expanded clone.

V gene	J gene	D gene	clone size	CDR3 protein	CDR3 DNA
TRBV18	TRBJ1-1	.	.	CASSPRHDNTEAFF	TGTGCCAGCTCACCGCGACACGACAACACTGAAGCTTTCTTT
TRBV9	TRBJ2-3	.	.	CASSLDGVSDTQYF	TGTGCCAGCAGCCTCGACGGGGTTTCAGATACGCAGTATTTT
TRBV5-5	TRBJ1-3	.	.	CASSLRGSGNTIYF	TGTGCCAGCAGCCTGCGCGGGTCTGGAAACACCATATATTTT
TRBV18	TRBJ2-7	TRBD1	.	CASSPGQGAYEQYF	TGTGCCAGCTCACCGGGACAGGGGGCCTACGAGCAGTACTTC
TRBV29-1	TRBJ2-7	.	.	CSANRGGTYEQYF	TGCAGCGCTAACAGGGGGGGAACCTACGAGCAGTACTTC
TRBV18	TRBJ2-3	TRBD2	.	CASSLAGSRQNTQYF	TGTGCCAGCTCCCTAGCGGGGAGCCGACAGAATACGCAGTATTTT
TRBV4-1	TRBJ1-4	.	.	CASSHPGAIGGEKLFF	TGCGCCAGCAGCCACCCCGGGGCCATAGGGGGAGAAAAACTGTTTTTT
TRBV7-8	TRBJ1-2	TRBD1	.	CASSDRKPGGQGNYGYTF	TGTGCCAGCAGCGACCGGAAACCTGGGGGACAGGGTAACTATGGCTACACCTTC
TRBV14	TRBJ2-2	.	.	CASSQGGLLYTGELFF	TGTGCCAGCAGCCAAGGGGGACTCTTATACACCGGGGAGCTGTTTTTT
TRBV27	TRBJ2-7	.	.	CASSWGPANYEQYF	TGTGCCAGCAGTTGGGGCCCTGCCAACTACGAGCAGTACTTC
TRBV18	TRBJ2-6	TRBD2	.	CASSPSLAGHSGANVLTF	TGTGCCAGCTCACCAAGCCTAGCGGGCCACTCTGGGGCCAACGTCCTGACTTTC
TRBV5-1	TRBJ2-3	.	.	CASSLVALRVGDTQYF	TGCGCCAGCAGCTTGGTGGCTCTCCGGGTAGGAGATACGCAGTATTTT
TRBV28	TRBJ2-7	TRBD1	.	CASRGTGSYEQYF	TGTGCCAGCAGGGGGACAGGGTCCTACGAGCAGTACTTC
TRBV2	TRBJ1-5	.	.	CASSEPGPQHF	TGTGCCAGCAGTGAACCAGGGCCCCAGCATTTT
TRBV7-9	TRBJ2-1	TRBD2	.	CASSLGLAENEQFF	TGTGCCAGCAGCCTCGGACTAGCGGAAAATGAGCAGTTCTTC
TRBV14	TRBJ2-3	.	.	CASSPFDREAQYF	TGTGCCAGCAGCCCATTTGACAGGGAGGCGCAGTATTTT
TRBV11-2	TRBJ2-5	.	.	CASSKGRRQETQYF	TGTGCCAGCAGCAAAGGGAGACGCCAAGAGACCCAGTACTTC
TRBV6-5	TRBJ1-1	TRBD1	.	CASSYSWDRNTEAFF	TGTGCCAGCAGTTACTCGTGGGACAGAAACACTGAAGCTTTCTTT
TRBV2	TRBJ2-3	.	.	CAGYSGLRILDTQYF	TGTGCCGGATACTCGGGACTCCGAATACTAGATACGCAGTATTTT
TRBV28	TRBJ2-7	.	.	CASSLDTVYEQYF	TGTGCCAGCAGCCTGGACACGGTGTACGAGCAGTACTTC
TRBV4-3	TRBJ2-1	.	.	CASSQVLPPSSYNEQFF	TGCGCCAGCAGCCAAGTCCTCCCCCCCAGCTCCTACAATGAGCAGTTCTTC
TRBV6-4	TRBJ2-1	TRBD2	few	CASSGLAGGNEQFF	TGTGCCAGCAGTGGACTAGCGGGGGGCAATGAGCAGTTCTTC
TRBV27	TRBJ2-5	.	.	CASSLAGPLLQETQYF	TGTGCCAGCAGTTTAGCAGGGCCCCTTCTTCAAGAGACCCAGTACTTC
TRBV7-9	TRBJ2-7	.	.	CASSLQGYEQYF	TGTGCCAGCAGCTTACAGGGCTACGAGCAGTACTTC
TRBV5-1	TRBJ2-1	TRBD1	.	CASSLVGQGRHEQFF	TGCGCCAGCAGCTTGGTGGGACAGGGTCGTCATGAGCAGTTCTTC
TRBV11-2	TRBJ2-7	TRBD2	.	CASSSLAGRRGEQYF	TGTGCCAGCAGCTCCCTAGCGGGCCGGCGAGGGGAGCAGTACTTC
TRBV19	TRBJ2-5	TRBD1	.	CASSNGTGGVETQYF	TGTGCCAGTAGTAACGGGACAGGGGGCGTTGAGACCCAGTACTTC
TRBV11-2	TRBJ2-4	.	.	CASRGLAKNIQYF	TGTGCCAGCAGGGGGCTCGCCAAAAACATTCAGTACTTC
TRBV19	TRBJ2-4	TRBD1	.	CASSISRAQGADKNIQYF	TGTGCCAGTAGTATATCGCGGGCCCAGGGGGCTGACAAAAACATTCAGTACTTC
TRBV19	TRBJ2-2	TRBD1	.	CASSIDLTGSTTGELFF	TGTGCCAGTAGTATAGACTTGACAGGGTCAACCACCGGGGAGCTGTTTTTT
TRBV6-5	TRBJ1-5	TRBD1	.	CASRPSGQSNQPQHF	TGTGCCAGCAGACCTTCGGGACAGAGCAATCAGCCCCAGCATTTT
TRBV5-6	TRBJ2-5	TRBD2	.	CASSEPGTSAQETQYF	TGTGCCAGCAGCGAACCCGGGACTAGCGCCCAAGAGACCCAGTACTTC
TRBV18	TRBJ2-3	.	.	CAGQGFNTDTQYF	TGTGCCGGTCAGGGCTTCAACACAGATACGCAGTATTTT
TRBV5-1	TRBJ1-1	.	.	CASSQLAADYTEAFF	TGCGCCAGCAGCCAGCTGGCGGCAGATTACACTGAAGCTTTCTTT
TRBV19	TRBJ2-7	TRBD2	.	CASRKTSGSYEQYF	TGTGCCAGTAGAAAGACTAGCGGGAGTTACGAGCAGTACTTC
TRBV7-2	TRBJ2-7	TRBD1	once	CASSSYGTGSYEQYF	TGTGCCAGCAGCTCGTACGGGACAGGGTCCTACGAGCAGTACTTC
TRBV7-6	TRBJ2-1	TRBD2	.	CASSMTSGSSYNEQFF	TGTGCCAGCAGCATGACTAGCGGGAGTTCCTACAATGAGCAGTTCTTC
TRBV11-2	TRBJ2-7	.	.	CASSPWAGRRTYEQYF	TGTGCCAGCAGCCCCTGGGCGGGCAGAAGGACCTACGAGCAGTACTTC
TRBV10-1	TRBJ2-7	TRBD2	once	CASSPGLAGGHSYEQYF	TGCGCCAGCAGTCCGGGACTAGCGGGGGGCCATTCCTACGAGCAGTACTTC
TRBV15	TRBJ1-1	.	.	CATSRAPSGALSTEAFF	TGTGCCACCAGCAGAGCCCCCTCAGGGGCCTTAAGCACTGAAGCTTTCTTT
TRBV9	TRBJ2-2	TRBD2	once	CASSVQSGTNTGELFF	TGTGCCAGCAGCGTACAAAGCGGGACGAACACCGGGGAGCTGTTTTTT
TRBV5-1	TRBJ2-3	.	.	CASCLAGGAADTQYF	TGCGCCAGTTGCCTCGCTGGGGGGGCGGCAGATACGCAGTATTTT